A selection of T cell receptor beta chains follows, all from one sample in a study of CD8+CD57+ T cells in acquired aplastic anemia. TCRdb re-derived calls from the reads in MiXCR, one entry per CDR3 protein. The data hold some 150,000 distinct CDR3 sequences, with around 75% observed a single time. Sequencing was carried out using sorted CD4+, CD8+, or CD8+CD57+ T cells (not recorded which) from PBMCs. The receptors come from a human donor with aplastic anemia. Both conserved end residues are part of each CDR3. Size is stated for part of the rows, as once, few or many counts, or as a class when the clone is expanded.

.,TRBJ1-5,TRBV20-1,CSAREGGSNQPQHF
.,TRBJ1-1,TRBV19,CASADTQNTEAFF
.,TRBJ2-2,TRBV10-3,CGSRGAGNDGELFF
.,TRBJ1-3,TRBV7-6,CASSLQGRKNTIYF
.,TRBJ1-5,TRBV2,CASERTGVGQPQHF
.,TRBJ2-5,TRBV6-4,CASSPGQGQETQHF
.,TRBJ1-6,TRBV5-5,CASSFSGGGGSPLHF
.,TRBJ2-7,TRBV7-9,CASSFVDSYEQYF
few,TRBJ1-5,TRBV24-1,CATSAGQGADYSNQPQHF
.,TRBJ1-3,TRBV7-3,CASSLSRDAGNTIYF
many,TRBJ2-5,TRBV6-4,CASSGDSGGLESETQYF
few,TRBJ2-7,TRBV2,CANSGQQNYEQYF
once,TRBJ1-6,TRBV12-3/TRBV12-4,CASSLSGQGLAPLHF
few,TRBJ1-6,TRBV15,CATSRDAGNSPLHF
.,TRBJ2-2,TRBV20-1,CSASSDSIHTGELFF
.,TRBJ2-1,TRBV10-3,CATTMGLLLEQFF
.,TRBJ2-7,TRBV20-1,CSARGWGLAFSYEQYF
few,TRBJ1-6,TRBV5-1,CASSVGTGTTGALHF
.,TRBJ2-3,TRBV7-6,CASSLAGGGSDTQYF
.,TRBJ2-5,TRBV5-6,CASSPAQGYQETQYF
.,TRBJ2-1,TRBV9,CASSPPGGVNEQFF
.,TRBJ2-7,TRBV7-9,CASSLSGGESYEQYF
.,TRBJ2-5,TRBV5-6,CASSWRGHETQYF
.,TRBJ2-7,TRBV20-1,CSARGERAYEQYF
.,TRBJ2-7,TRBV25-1,CASSAHPGQAERERSYEQYF
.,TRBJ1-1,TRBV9,CASSARQGSSTEAFF
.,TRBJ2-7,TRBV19,CASSITGAGEQYF
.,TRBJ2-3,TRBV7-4,CASSLAGAGDTQYF
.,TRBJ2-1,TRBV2,CASSEGTSNGEQFF
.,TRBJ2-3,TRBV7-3,CASSLGTGLLAGARGDTQYF
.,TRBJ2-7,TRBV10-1,CAISPGQGAGQYF
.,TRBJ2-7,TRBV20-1,CSARGGRGPYEQYF
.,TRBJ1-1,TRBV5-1,CASSRKNPGSMSAEAFF
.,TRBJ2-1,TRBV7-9,CASSPGQASNEQFF
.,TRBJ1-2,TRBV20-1,CSANRVLGYTF
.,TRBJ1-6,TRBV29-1,CSVGEGENSPLHF
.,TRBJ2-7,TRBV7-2,CASSLQAPYEQYF
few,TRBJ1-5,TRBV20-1,CSVQGGNQPQHF
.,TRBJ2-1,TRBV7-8,CASSLVGNEQFF
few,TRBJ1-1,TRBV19,CASQGPSTEAFF
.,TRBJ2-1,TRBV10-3,CAISEGKANEQFF
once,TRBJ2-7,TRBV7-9,CASARGAGAVGEQYF
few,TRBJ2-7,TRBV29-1,CSVGGGVYEQYF
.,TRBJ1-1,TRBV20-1,CSAPPGEDRKAFF
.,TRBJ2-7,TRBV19,CASSISSGAGGGVQF
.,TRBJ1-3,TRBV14,CASSQFNEENTIYF
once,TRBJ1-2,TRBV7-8,CASSPRRGDFYGYTF
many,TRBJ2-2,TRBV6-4,CASSDTAGVTGELFF
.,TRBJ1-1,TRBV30,CAWSLNTEAFF
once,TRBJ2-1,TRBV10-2,CAIGQGGNEQFF
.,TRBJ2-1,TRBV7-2,CASSKTRGTVHNEQFF
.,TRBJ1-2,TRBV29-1,CSVALGQGMGYTF
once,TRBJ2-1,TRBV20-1,CSARARGLAGGLSYNEQFF
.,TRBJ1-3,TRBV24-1,CATSDSGTLSGNTIYF